The following is a TCR beta chain sequence with its context. Antigen: not known. This sample is part of a study of STAT3 mutations in large granular lymphocyte leukemia. The protocol was immunoSEQ multiplex PCR, while the TCRdb copy is restricted to in-frame clones and leaves out a portion. The data contain over 8,500 clones, more than 75% of them singletons. The study's findings and limits: At least one immunodominant TCR beta clonotype appeared in every T-cell large granular lymphocyte leukemia patient. Sampling intervals varied between patients and samples.

This receptor was taken from a man older than 75 with T-cell large granular lymphocyte leukemia. Some clones in this sample may be carry-over from other donors' samples. What was sequenced was peripheral blood mononuclear cells.

CDR3 loop: CASSFSESGEQYF. The CDR3 nucleotides are TGTGCCAGCAGCTTTTCCGAATCGGGCGAGCAGTACTTC. The genes are TRBV11-2 and TRBJ2-7; unclear D gene. The V gene lost 3 bases and the J gene lost 6 bases, with 12 bases spanning the gap. The CDR3 is 13 amino acids. CDR1 and CDR2 (germline): SGHAT, FQNNGV.